Below, one T cell receptor (beta chain) is given with its context. Its target is not known. V lost 4 bases, J lost 10 bases, and 14 bases lay in between. Germline V gene sequence: CDR1 SGHTA, CDR2 FQGNSA. The CDR3 contains 13 residues. This specimen belongs to a study of OX40 agonist ivuxolimab in advanced cancers. The wider study: Anti-PD-1, anti-PD-L1 or anti-CTLA-4 therapy given earlier was allowed, and 40% had some.

Notes on the study in general: Partly responding patients at 0.1-3.0 mg/kg showed some of the smallest clonal expansion. CD8+ T cells were the subset that, on average, had more expanded clones than CD4+.

Measured with immunoSEQ multiplex PCR; TCRdb has only the in-frame clones, and not every one. The sample lists under 50,000 clones; about 88% were seen once. Exclusion of a patient followed from autoimmune disease history or systemic immunosuppression. The sample was CD4+ or CD8+ T cells sorted from blood, taken in a trial of the OX40 agonist ivuxolimab. The source is an adult with an advanced solid tumor such as melanoma, head and neck, liver or kidney cancer. The V gene is TRBV7-2, the J gene TRBJ2-1; D not certain. The CDR3: CASSSDFQTEQFF. CDR3 nucleotide sequence: TGTGCCAGCAGCTCTGACTTCCAGACGGAGCAGTTCTTC.